This passage covers 5 T cell receptor beta chains from one sample sequenced in a study of human T cells and chemical hapten exposure. One entry per CDR3 protein, called by TCRdb with MiXCR from the RACE reads. This table holds more than 250,000 distinct CDR3 sequences, approximately 8.6% found once. As to time point: pre-sensitization, week 0. The treatment is: therapeutic diphenylcyclopropenone sensitization with weekly scalp DPC. The starting material was whole blood, obtained in connection with sensitization to the hapten diphenylcyclopropenone (DPC). These receptors all come from a woman aged 40-49 years with alopecia areata. Some clones in this sample may be carry-over from other donors' samples.

In this sample, this clonotype turned up a few times. The J gene is TRBJ1-5, the V gene TRBV24-1; the D gene is possibly TRBD1 (5 bases). This CDR3 spans 15 amino acids. Germline V gives CDR1 KGHDR, CDR2 SFDVKD. The V end lost 4 bases, the J end lost 3 bases, and 12 bases lay between the germline ends. DNA of the CDR3: TGTGCCACCAGTGACCCCAGGGCCCCCAATCAGCCCCAGCATTTT. This gives the protein CATSDPRAPNQPQHF.

This clonotype was picked up a small number of times. V usage is TRBV5-1 and J usage is TRBJ2-1, with D unclear. Germline assignment: CDR1 SGHRS and CDR2 YFSETQ. There are 14 residues in the CDR3. Trimming cost V 5 bases and J 4 bases, with 13 bases left between them. The CDR3 is CASSSGINYNEQFF. The CDR3 region has the DNA TGCGCCAGCAGTTCGGGCATTAATTACAATGAGCAGTTCTTC.

The chain carries TRBV10-3 and TRBJ2-2, with a tentative D call TRBD1 (6 bases). The CDR3 has 16 amino acids. Per germline, CDR1 ENHRY and CDR2 SYGVKD. Trimming pared 5 bases from V and 0 bases from J, leaving 13 bases between. The CDR3 region is CAISLRTATNTGELFF. CDR3 in DNA: TGTGCCATCAGTCTGAGGACAGCTACGAACACCGGGGAGCTGTTTTTT.

J is TRBJ2-1 and V is TRBV6-2 or TRBV6-3; 7 bases line up with TRBD2. Germline CDR1 and CDR2: MNHEY and SVGEGT. J lost 8 bases, V lost 2 bases, and 24 bases had no gene match. This CDR3 is 20 amino acids long. In nucleotides, the CDR3 is TGTGCCAGCAGTTACCCCATGGGAGTCGCGGGAGTTACGTATAGTCATGAGCAGTTCTTC. This translates into CASSYPMGVAGVTYSHEQFF.

The chain recombines TRBV5-8 with TRBJ1-2; 10 bases map to TRBD1. Germline CDR1 reads SGHTS; CDR2 reads YDEGEE. The CDR3 spans 14 residues. With V trimmed by 4 bases and J by 6 bases, 6 bases remained unmatched. The CDR3 DNA sequence: TGTGCCAGCAGCCCAGGACAGGGGGAGAATGGCTACACCTTC. This codes for CASSPGQGENGYTF.